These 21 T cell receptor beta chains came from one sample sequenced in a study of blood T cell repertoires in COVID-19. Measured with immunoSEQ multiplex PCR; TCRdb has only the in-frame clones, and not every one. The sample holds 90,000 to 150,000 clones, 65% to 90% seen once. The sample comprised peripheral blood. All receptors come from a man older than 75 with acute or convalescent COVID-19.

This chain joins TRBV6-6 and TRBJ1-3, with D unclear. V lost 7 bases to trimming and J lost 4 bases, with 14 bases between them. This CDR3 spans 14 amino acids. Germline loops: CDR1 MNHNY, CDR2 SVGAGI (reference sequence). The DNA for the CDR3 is TGTGCCAGCACCCCCCGGGTGAACGGAAACACCATATATTTT. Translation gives CASTPRVNGNTIYF.

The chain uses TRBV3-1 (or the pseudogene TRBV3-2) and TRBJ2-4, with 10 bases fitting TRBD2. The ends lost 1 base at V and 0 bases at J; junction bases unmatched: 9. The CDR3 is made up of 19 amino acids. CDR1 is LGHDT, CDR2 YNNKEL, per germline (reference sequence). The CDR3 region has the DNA TGTGCCAGCAGCCAAGGCGCTAGCGGGGGACCTCTAGCCAAAAACATTCAGTACTTC. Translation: CASSQGASGGPLAKNIQYF.

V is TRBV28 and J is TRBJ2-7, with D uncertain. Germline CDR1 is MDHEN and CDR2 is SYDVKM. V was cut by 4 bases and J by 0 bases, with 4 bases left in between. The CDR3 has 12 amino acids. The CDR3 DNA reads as TGTGCCAGCAGTTCTTACTCCTACGAGCAGTACTTC. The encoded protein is CASSSYSYEQYF.

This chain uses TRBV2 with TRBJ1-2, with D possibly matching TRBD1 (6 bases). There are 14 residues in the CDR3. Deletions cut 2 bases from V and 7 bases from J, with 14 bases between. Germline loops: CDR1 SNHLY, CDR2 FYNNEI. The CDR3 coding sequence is TGTGCCAGCAGTGAAAGGGGGACGGAGGCTGGCTACACCTTC. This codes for CASSERGTEAGYTF.

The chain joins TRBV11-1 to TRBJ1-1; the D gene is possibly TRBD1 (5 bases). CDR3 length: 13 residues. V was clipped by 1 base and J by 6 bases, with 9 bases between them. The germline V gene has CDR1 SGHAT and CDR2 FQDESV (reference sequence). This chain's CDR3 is CASSLEDKAEAFF. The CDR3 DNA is TGTGCCAGCAGCTTAGAGGACAAAGCTGAAGCTTTCTTT.

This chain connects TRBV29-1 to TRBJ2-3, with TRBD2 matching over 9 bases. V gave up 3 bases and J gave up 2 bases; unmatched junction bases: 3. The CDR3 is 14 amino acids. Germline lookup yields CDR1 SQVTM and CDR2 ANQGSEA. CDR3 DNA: TGCAGCGTTGACGCGGGAGGGCACACAGATACGCAGTATTTT. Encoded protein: CSVDAGGHTDTQYF.

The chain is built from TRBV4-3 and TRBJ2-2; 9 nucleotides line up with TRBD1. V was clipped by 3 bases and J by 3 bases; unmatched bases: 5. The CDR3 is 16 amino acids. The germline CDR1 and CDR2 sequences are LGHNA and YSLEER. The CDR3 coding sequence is TGCGCCAGCAGCCAGCGTCGGACAGGGGACACCGGGGAGCTGTTTTTT. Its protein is CASSQRRTGDTGELFF.

CDR3 in amino acids: CASSESGTAPSGYTF. The CDR3 DNA sequence: TGTGCCAGCAGCGAATCCGGGACAGCCCCCTCCGGCTACACCTTC. The rearrangement joins TRBV7-9 to TRBJ1-2; 7 nucleotides align to TRBD1. Trimming took 5 bases from V and 8 from J; bases not matched to a gene: 14. Germline lookup yields CDR1 SEHNR and CDR2 FQNEAQ (reference sequence). CDR3 size: 15 residues.

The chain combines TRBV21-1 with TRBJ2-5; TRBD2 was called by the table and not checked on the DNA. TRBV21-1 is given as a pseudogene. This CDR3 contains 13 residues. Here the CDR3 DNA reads TGTGCCAGCAGTAGAGACGGAGGGGAGACCCAGTACTTC. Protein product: CASSRDGGETQYF.

CDR3 bases: TGTGCCAGCAGCTACGAGAGCGGGAGGGCAGCCTACGAGCAGTACTTC. Protein sequence: CASSYESGRAAYEQYF. The chain recombines TRBV7-2 with TRBJ2-7; 10 bases line up with TRBD2. Germline V CDR1 and CDR2: SGHTA, FQGNSA. This CDR3 is built from 16 residues. V dropped 4 bases and J dropped 2; count of bases not matched to a gene: 8.

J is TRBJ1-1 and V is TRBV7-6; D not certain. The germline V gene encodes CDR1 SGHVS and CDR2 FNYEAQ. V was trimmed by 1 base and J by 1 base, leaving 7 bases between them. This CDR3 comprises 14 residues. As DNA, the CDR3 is TGTGCCAGCAGCTTAGACAGACAGAACACTGAAGCTTTCTTT. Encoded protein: CASSLDRQNTEAFF.

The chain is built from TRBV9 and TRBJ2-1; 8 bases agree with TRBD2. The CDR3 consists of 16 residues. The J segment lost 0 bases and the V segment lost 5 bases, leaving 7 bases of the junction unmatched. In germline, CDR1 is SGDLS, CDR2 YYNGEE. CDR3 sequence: CASSARLASSYNEQFF. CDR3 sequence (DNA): TGTGCCAGCAGTGCCCGACTAGCGAGCTCCTACAATGAGCAGTTCTTC.

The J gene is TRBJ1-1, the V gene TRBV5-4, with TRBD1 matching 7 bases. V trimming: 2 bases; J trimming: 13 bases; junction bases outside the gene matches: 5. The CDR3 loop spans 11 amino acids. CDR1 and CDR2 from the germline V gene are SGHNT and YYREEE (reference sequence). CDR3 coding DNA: TGTGCCAGCAGCTTCGACAGGGAAAGTTTCTTT. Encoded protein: CASSFDRESFF.

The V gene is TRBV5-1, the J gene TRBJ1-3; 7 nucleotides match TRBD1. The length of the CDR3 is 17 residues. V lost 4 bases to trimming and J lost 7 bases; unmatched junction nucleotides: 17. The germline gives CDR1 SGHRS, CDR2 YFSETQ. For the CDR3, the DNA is TGCGCCAGCAGCCCGGCCGACGCAGGGGGTCTTGGGAACACCATATATTTT. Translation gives CASSPADAGGLGNTIYF.

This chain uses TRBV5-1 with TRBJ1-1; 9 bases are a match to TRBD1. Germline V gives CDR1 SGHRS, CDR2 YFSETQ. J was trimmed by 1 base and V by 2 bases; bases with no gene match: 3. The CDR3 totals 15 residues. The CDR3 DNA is TGCGCCAGCAGCTTACAGGGGGCTCAGAACACTGAAGCTTTCTTT. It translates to CASSLQGAQNTEAFF. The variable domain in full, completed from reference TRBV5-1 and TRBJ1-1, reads KAGVTQTPRYLIKTRGQQVTLSCSPISGHRSVSWYQQTPGQGLQFLFEYFSETQRNKGNFPGRFSGRQFSNSRSEMNVSTLELGDSALYLCASSLQGAQNTEAFFGQGTRLTVV.

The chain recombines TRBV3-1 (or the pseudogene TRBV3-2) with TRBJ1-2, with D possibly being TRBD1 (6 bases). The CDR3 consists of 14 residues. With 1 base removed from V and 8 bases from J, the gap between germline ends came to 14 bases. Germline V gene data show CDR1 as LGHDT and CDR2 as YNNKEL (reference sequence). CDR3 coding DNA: TGTGCCAGCAGCCAAGGGCAAACAGGGAGAGGCTACACCTTC. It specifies CASSQGQTGRGYTF.

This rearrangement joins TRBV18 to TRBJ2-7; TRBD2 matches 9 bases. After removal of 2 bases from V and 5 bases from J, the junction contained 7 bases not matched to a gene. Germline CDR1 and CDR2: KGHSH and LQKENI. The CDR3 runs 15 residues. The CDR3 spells CASSPVASGDNEQYF. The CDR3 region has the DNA TGTGCCAGCTCACCAGTGGCTAGCGGGGACAACGAGCAGTACTTC.

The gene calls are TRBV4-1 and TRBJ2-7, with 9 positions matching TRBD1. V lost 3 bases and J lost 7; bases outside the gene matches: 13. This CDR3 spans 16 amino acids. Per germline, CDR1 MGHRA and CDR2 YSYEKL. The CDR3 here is CASSHSPGQGLLEQYF. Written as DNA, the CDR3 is TGCGCCAGCAGCCACTCCCCGGGACAGGGCCTCTTGGAGCAGTACTTC.

CDR3 amino acids: CSVVVGGYRHF. CDR3 in DNA: TGCAGCGTTGTAGTGGGCGGGTACCGGCATTTT. This chain links TRBV29-1 with TRBJ1-5; the D is unclear. Germline V gene data show CDR1 as SQVTM and CDR2 as ANQGSEA. Trimming removed 4 bases at V and 15 bases at J, with 16 bases between. The CDR3 is 11 amino acids. The full variable domain, in which reference TRBV29-1 and TRBJ1-5 provide the parts outside the CDR3, is SAVISQKPSRDICQRGTSLTIQCQVDSQVTMMFWYRQQPGQSLTLIATANQGSEATYESGFVIDKFPISRPNLTFSTLTVSNMSPEDSSIYLCSVVVGGYRHFGDGTRLSIL.

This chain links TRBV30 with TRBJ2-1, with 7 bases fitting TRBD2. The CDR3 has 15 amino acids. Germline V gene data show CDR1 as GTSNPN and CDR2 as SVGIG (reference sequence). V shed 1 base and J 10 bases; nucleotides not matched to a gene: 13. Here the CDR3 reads CAWSEGWAGEGEQFF. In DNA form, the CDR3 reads TGTGCCTGGAGTGAAGGTTGGGCGGGAGAAGGCGAGCAGTTCTTC.

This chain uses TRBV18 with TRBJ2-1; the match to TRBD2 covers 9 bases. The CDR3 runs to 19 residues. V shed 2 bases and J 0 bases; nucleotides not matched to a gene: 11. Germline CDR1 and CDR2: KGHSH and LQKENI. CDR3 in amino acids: CASSPAAGLALSSYNEQFF. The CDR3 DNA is TGTGCCAGCTCACCAGCGGCGGGACTAGCCTTAAGCTCCTACAATGAGCAGTTCTTC.